This T cell receptor beta chain was sequenced during a study of T-cell memory formation after mild COVID-19. Looking at the study overall: Clusters of TCRs were largely donor specific.

Each CDR3 protein is one row after TCRdb ran MiXCR on the 5' RACE reads. This sample has around 510,000 distinct CDR3 sequences, with less than 25% found just once. Broader study findings: Clones that shrank (day 15 to 85) were balanced CD4/CD8, whereas later expanders leaned CD4+. Among contracting clones, CD4+ were mainly CM/EM and CD8+ enriched in EMRA.

Turning to this clonotype: Its antigen is not identified.

This CDR3 contains 16 residues. CDR1 and CDR2 from the germline V gene are SGHRS and YFSETQ. V was pared by 3 bases and J by 0 bases, with 8 bases of the junction left unmatched. The sequenced sample was PBMCs or a T cell subset sorted from them (not recorded which). The TCR sequence derives from an adult woman who had mild COVID-19 (a few samples of this study predate the infection). Cell type and time point are not known. The rearrangement links TRBV5-1 to TRBJ2-7; 8 bases line up with TRBD1. The CDR3: CASSSSSDRGSYEQYF. DNA of the CDR3: TGCGCCAGCAGCTCAAGTTCCGACAGGGGCTCCTACGAGCAGTACTTC.